Sequencing of this TCR beta chain was carried out in a study of T cells in localized non-small cell lung cancer (dated by TCRdb to 2020 to 2022). The study in broad terms: Comparing tumors with uninvolved tumor-adjacent lungs, the study looked at the T cell repertoires of 236 patients with early-stage NSCLC. All 236 NSCLC patients in the cohort were treatment-naive and had localized lung tumors that were resected. NSCLC patients had a mean age of roughly 69 years, and 120 to 150 were male and some 98 female.

Looking up the germline V gene yields CDR1 MDHEN and CDR2 SYDVKM. Counted from cysteine to phenylalanine, this CDR3 has 14 amino acids. The read is trimmed to its CDR3 DNA, 42 bases read in frame from base 1. V is pared back by 6 bases and J by 0 bases, with 12 bases lying between the germline termini. As regards this clone: Its specific antigen is unknown. Base qualities are not at hand, and no much larger clone is one base apart.

TCR beta CDR3 regions were sequenced from DNA using the immunoSEQ Assay. The authors' pipeline ran thus. To compute T cell density, TCR beta template counts were normalized to usable DNA, which was estimated by amplifying housekeeping genes. The preseqR package was used to estimate richness by extrapolating to 400,000 templates for PBMC samples and to 120,000 templates for tissue samples. Clonality was defined as one minus Pielou's evenness. Differential abundance testing on productive amino-acid clonotypes, with a minimum total count of 5 and an alpha of 0.1, was used to identify tissue-enriched TCRs. Repertoire overlap between compartments was quantified with the Jaccard Index and Morisita Overlap Index. GLIPH clustered TCR beta CDR3s with public tetramer-defined viral CDR3s; viral motifs required at least three viral sequences plus V-gene enrichment. The table comes from immuneACCESS by way of TCRdb, which keeps in-frame sequences with V and J called. Part of the clones is missing from these tables; in studies checked, under half for an unresolved V gene and the rest for unknown reasons. That table supplies the V and J calls and clone size; D and trimming were determined from the DNA. The sample contains 2,400 or so clones, 21% of them found a single time. Of the sample, 15% to 17% is held by the ten largest clones.

Uninvolved adjacent lung was taken at least 2 cm from the tumor margin and confirmed free of atypia by two independent pathologists. At diagnosis, peripheral blood, uninvolved tumor-adjacent lung and tumor were collected and stored as a combination of fresh-frozen and FFPE material. Overall study outcomes, separate from this receptor: The highest T cell clonality was observed in uninvolved tumor-adjacent lung, where clonality exceeded that of tumor, suggesting that antigenic responses were more focused in uninvolved tumor-adjacent lung. A median of approximately 50 of the top 100 tumor clones turned up in the paired uninvolved adjacent lung, and 25 to 35 of those clones also ranked among the top 100 of that same adjacent lung. Because multi-region sequencing of the tumors was not done, intratumor heterogeneity could not be ruled out. Because of the exploratory design, TCR variables were selected using unadjusted p-values without false-discovery rate correction. Longer overall survival was associated with higher T cell density in blood, whereas shorter survival was associated with higher clonality in adjacent lung.

The V gene is TRBV28 and the J gene is TRBJ2-7; the D gene assignment is perhaps TRBD1 or TRBD2, with each matching 5 bases. Sequences were derived from normal lung tissue next to the tumor, sampled before any cancer treatment. This clonotype was obtained from a man aged 40 to 70 with stage I squamous cell lung carcinoma. DNA sequence: TGTGCCAGCAGAGGGACCGAAGCCTCCTACGAGCAGTACTTC. This gives the protein CASRGTEASYEQYF.